The 14 T cell receptor beta chains in this list originate from one sample, sequenced in a study of immune cell composition in non-small cell lung cancer. Sequencing was performed with immunoSEQ multiplex PCR; in TCRdb, only in-frame clones are kept and a portion is missing. The repertoire includes roughly 6,600 clones, around 70% of them detected once, and about 4.5% sits in the top ten. The specimen was lung tumor tissue. These receptors all stem from a human donor with non-small cell lung cancer.

A few counts support this clone. J is TRBJ2-2 and V is TRBV27; 10 bases line up with TRBD1. V was clipped by 5 bases and J by 6 bases; unmatched bases: 9. The CDR3 has 16 amino acids. Germline-derived CDR1 and CDR2 are MNHEY and SMNVEV (reference sequence). The CDR3 region is CASSKSPGQGSGELFF. The CDR3 nucleotides are TGTGCCAGCAGTAAATCACCGGGACAGGGGTCCGGGGAGCTGTTTTTT.

This clone was picked up a small number of times. This chain links TRBV19 with TRBJ2-1; D is possibly TRBD2 (5 bases). The CDR3 totals 12 residues. The V gene lost 5 bases and the J gene lost 9 bases, with 11 bases spanning the gap. Germline values: CDR1 LNHDA, CDR2 SQIVND (reference sequence). The DNA for the CDR3 is TGTGCCAGTAGTTTCACTAGAGGTGAGCAGTTCTTC. Translation: CASSFTRGEQFF.

The CDR3 coding sequence is TGCGCCAGCAGCTTTAGCGGGGGAGATCAAGAGACCCAGTACTTC. This translates into CASSFSGGDQETQYF. This chain joins TRBV5-1 and TRBJ2-5, with 9 bases that match TRBD2. Germline CDR1 and CDR2: SGHRS and YFSETQ. V shed 2 bases and J 2 bases; nucleotides not matched to a gene: 4. This CDR3 spans 15 amino acids.

This clone was seen just once. The chain recombines TRBV5-5 with TRBJ1-1; no definite D call. This CDR3 is 14 amino acids long. V was pared by 9 bases and J by 4 bases, with 19 bases between. Looked up from germline, CDR1 is SGHKS and CDR2 is YYEKEE (reference sequence). CDR3 loop: CATMSGEWVTEAFF. The DNA of the CDR3 is TGTGCCACCATGTCCGGGGAGTGGGTCACTGAAGCTTTCTTT.

The chain links TRBV19 to TRBJ2-2; 7 bases match TRBD2. The V gene's germline CDR1 is LNHDA and CDR2 SQIVND (reference sequence). The CDR3 is 14 residues long. V gave up 8 bases and J gave up 4 bases; unmatched junction bases: 7. The CDR3: CASVERGRTGELFF. In DNA form, the CDR3 reads TGTGCCAGTGTCGAGCGGGGTCGCACCGGGGAGCTGTTTTTT.

The gene calls are TRBV6-1 and TRBJ1-6; D is ambiguous. The CDR3 covers 16 residues. V was shortened by 3 bases and J by 4 bases, with 13 bases between the two germline ends. The germline CDR1 and CDR2 sequences are MNHNS and SASEGT. The CDR3 sequence: CASSDGITRYNSPLHF. DNA of the CDR3: TGTGCCAGCAGTGACGGAATAACTAGGTATAATTCACCCCTCCACTTT.

The rearrangement links TRBV4-2 to TRBJ2-7; the match to TRBD2 covers 8 bases. The CDR3 is 15 residues long. The junction had 9 bases not matched to a gene; V was cut back by 2 bases and J by 6 bases. The V gene's germline CDR1 is LGHNA and CDR2 YNFKEQ. In DNA, the CDR3 is TGTGCCAGCAGCCAAAACCCGGGACTAGGGGGCGAGCAGTACTTC. It translates to CASSQNPGLGGEQYF.

This chain joins TRBV11-1 and TRBJ1-1; 7 nucleotides align to TRBD1. This CDR3 region has 13 residues. The germline V gene has CDR1 SGHAT and CDR2 FQDESV (reference sequence). V trimming: 6 bases; J trimming: 4 bases; junction bases outside the gene matches: 5. The CDR3, as DNA: TGTGCCAGCAGGACAACAGGGGCCACTGAAGCTTTCTTT. This sequence encodes CASRTTGATEAFF.

This chain links TRBV5-1 with TRBJ2-2, with no clear D. The CDR3 loop spans 12 amino acids. V was cut by 4 bases and J by 2 bases, with 3 bases left in between. In germline, CDR1 is SGHRS, CDR2 YFSETQ. For the CDR3, the DNA is TGCGCCAGCAGCCCAAACACCGGGGAGCTGTTTTTT. Translation: CASSPNTGELFF.

This chain joins TRBV27 and TRBJ1-6; D gene uncertain. This CDR3 is 15 amino acids long. Trimming removed 8 bases at V and 2 bases at J, with 13 bases between. Germline V gives CDR1 MNHEY, CDR2 SMNVEV (reference sequence). The CDR3 here is CASGRTQPYNSPLHF. CDR3 sequence (DNA): TGTGCCAGCGGGAGGACTCAGCCCTATAATTCACCCCTCCACTTT.

This chain connects TRBV4-1 to TRBJ2-2; 7 bases fit TRBD1. Germline-derived CDR1 and CDR2 are MGHRA and YSYEKL. The CDR3 length is 18 residues. V trimming: 0 bases; J trimming: 2 bases; junction bases outside the gene matches: 9. The DNA of the CDR3 is TGCGCCAGCAGCCAAGATAGTTTTGGGGACAGAAACACCGGGGAGCTGTTTTTT. It translates to CASSQDSFGDRNTGELFF.

This chain joins TRBV18 and TRBJ1-1; D is possibly TRBD1 (5 bases). The CDR3 contains 15 residues. Trimming pared 3 bases from V and 4 bases from J, leaving 15 bases between. Germline V gene data show CDR1 as KGHSH and CDR2 as LQKENI. The CDR3 region is CASSPGQGWGTEAFF. The CDR3 DNA is TGTGCCAGCTCACCCGGCCAGGGCTGGGGCACTGAAGCTTTCTTT.

The rearrangement uses TRBV30 and TRBJ2-3; 10 nucleotides align to TRBD1. The CDR3 loop spans 15 amino acids. With 1 base clipped from V and 2 bases from J, the junction kept 3 bases outside the gene matches. Germline loops: CDR1 GTSNPN, CDR2 SVGIG (reference sequence). CDR3 amino acids: CAWSGTGGSTDTQYF. The CDR3 DNA is TGTGCCTGGAGTGGGACAGGGGGGTCCACAGATACGCAGTATTTT. Complete variable domain (other parts from reference TRBV30 and TRBJ2-3): SQTIHQWPATLVQPVGSPLSLECTVEGTSNPNLYWYRQAAGRGLQLLFYSVGIGQISSEVPQNLSASRPQDRQFILSSKKLLLSDSGFYLCAWSGTGGSTDTQYFGPGTRLTVL.

The gene calls are TRBV9 and TRBJ2-1, with D perhaps matching TRBD2 (5 bases). The CDR3 extends over 15 amino acids. Germline V CDR1 and CDR2: SGDLS, YYNGEE. V lost 0 bases, J lost 4 bases, and 11 bases lay in between. CDR3 sequence: CASSVVAGLYNEQFF. The CDR3 DNA sequence: TGTGCCAGCAGCGTAGTGGCAGGACTTTACAATGAGCAGTTCTTC.